This is a list of T cell receptor beta chains from one sample in a study of blood T cell repertoires in COVID-19. TCRdb keeps only in-frame clones here, not all; method: immunoSEQ multiplex PCR. This table holds hundreds of thousands of clones, roughly 76% found once. The sample was peripheral blood. All receptors derive from an elderly woman with COVID-19, enrolled during active disease. The CDR3 runs from the conserved cysteine through the conserved F or W. Fields, in order: D gene, J gene, V gene, CDR3 length, clone size, CDR3 protein, CDR3 DNA. The D gene is left open where the match is weak. For some rows the clone size is stated as once, few or many, or as a class when expanded; others skip it.

TRBD1 TRBJ2-5 TRBV9 14 - CASSYGTEQETQYF TGTGCCAGCAGCTACGGGACAGAGCAAGAGACCCAGTACTTC
- TRBJ2-2 TRBV3-1/TRBV3-2 15 - CASSLGLQNTGELFF TGTGCCAGCAGCCTGGGACTCCAGAACACCGGGGAGCTGTTTTTT
TRBD1 TRBJ1-5 TRBV19 17 - CASSLSYRGRSNQPQHF TGTGCCAGTAGTCTTTCCTACAGGGGGAGAAGCAATCAGCCCCAGCATTTT
- TRBJ2-3 TRBV5-1 14 - CASSFPSGTDTQYF TGCGCCAGCAGCTTCCCTAGCGGCACAGATACGCAGTATTTT
- TRBJ1-1 TRBV6-1 13 - CASTSTGNTEAFF TGTGCCAGCACCTCAACAGGGAACACTGAAGCTTTCTTT
- TRBJ1-2 TRBV15 14 - CATGQGLGSYGYTF TGTGCCACAGGCCAGGGGCTGGGGTCGTATGGCTACACCTTC
- TRBJ1-2 TRBV24-1 13 few CATSHGSNYGYTF TGTGCCACCAGTCACGGTTCTAACTATGGCTACACCTTC
- TRBJ1-5 TRBV3-1/TRBV3-2 15 - CASSQAGRGSQPQHF TGTGCCAGCAGCCAAGCGGGGAGGGGCAGTCAGCCCCAGCATTTT
- TRBJ2-3 TRBV15 15 - CATSIGQLQVDTQYF TGTGCCACCAGCATTGGACAGCTCCAGGTAGATACGCAGTATTTT
TRBD2 TRBJ2-2 TRBV11-3 16 - CASSVGAGGPGGELFF TGTGCCAGCAGCGTTGGCGCGGGAGGGCCGGGCGGGGAGCTGTTTTTT
- TRBJ2-7 TRBV5-8 14 - CASSLGGGPYEQYF TGTGCCAGCAGCTTGGGGGGCGGCCCCTACGAGCAGTACTTC
- TRBJ1-2 TRBV9 15 - CASSVGQKNLWGYTF TGTGCCAGCAGCGTTGGACAGAAAAATCTATGGGGCTACACCTTC
TRBD1 TRBJ1-6 TRBV7-8 16 - CASSSTGMGYNSPLHF TGTGCCAGCAGCTCGACAGGGATGGGCTATAATTCACCCCTCCACTTT
TRBD2 TRBJ2-7 TRBV19 16 - CASSLSSGRRGSEQYF TGTGCCAGTAGTCTGTCTAGCGGGAGACGAGGATCCGAGCAGTACTTC
TRBD1 TRBJ1-5 TRBV20-1 14 - CSGSEGAHNQPQHF TGCAGTGGTAGTGAGGGGGCTCACAATCAGCCCCAGCATTTT
TRBD1 TRBJ1-4 TRBV29-1 12 - CSADRGDGKLFF TGCAGCGCGGACAGGGGAGATGGAAAACTGTTTTTT
- TRBJ2-3 TRBV30 15 - CAWRAPWRERDTQYF TGTGCCTGGAGGGCTCCATGGCGGGAAAGGGATACGCAGTATTTT
TRBD1 TRBJ1-1 TRBV4-1 13 - CASSRTGETEAFF TGCGCCAGCAGCAGGACAGGAGAAACTGAAGCTTTCTTT
- TRBJ2-1 TRBV18 12 - CASSPNGNEQFF TGTGCCAGCTCACCAAACGGGAATGAGCAGTTCTTC
TRBD2 TRBJ2-2 TRBV19 15 - CASSISRGGDGELFF TGTGCCAGTAGTATTTCCCGGGGGGGAGACGGGGAGCTGTTTTTT
- TRBJ1-6 TRBV6-5 14 - CASKRGKDNSPLHF TGTGCCAGCAAAAGGGGGAAGGATAATTCACCCCTCCACTTT
- TRBJ2-7 TRBV11-1 15 once CASSLGQGRAYEQYF TGTGCCAGCAGCTTAGGGCAGGGTCGAGCCTACGAGCAGTACTTC
- TRBJ1-1 TRBV5-1 14 - CASSLEDLDTEAFF TGCGCCAGCAGCTTGGAGGACTTGGACACTGAAGCTTTCTTT
TRBD1 TRBJ2-5 TRBV7-9 16 - CASSLVQGARQETQYF TGTGCCAGCAGCTTAGTTCAGGGGGCAAGGCAAGAGACCCAGTACTTC
- TRBJ2-2 TRBV6-4 17 - CASSDDWALGGTGELFF TGTGCCAGCAGTGACGATTGGGCGCTCGGAGGCACCGGGGAGCTGTTTTTT
TRBD1 TRBJ1-1 TRBV27 13 few CASSFRTGVEAFF TGTGCCAGCAGTTTTCGGACAGGAGTTGAAGCTTTCTTT
TRBD1 TRBJ2-2 TRBV5-4 18 - CASNLAKNRDRGTGELFF TGTGCCAGCAACTTGGCTAAAAACCGGGACAGGGGTACCGGGGAGCTGTTTTTT
- TRBJ1-4 TRBV5-1 14 once CASSLGAANEKLFF TGCGCCAGCAGCCTAGGGGCGGCTAATGAAAAACTGTTTTTT
- TRBJ2-2 TRBV18 14 - CASSYLSGTGELFF TGTGCCAGCTCCTACCTCTCCGGCACCGGGGAGCTGTTTTTT
TRBD1 TRBJ2-2 TRBV5-4 16 - CASSPTGGMSGGELFF TGTGCCAGCAGTCCGACAGGGGGCATGAGTGGCGGGGAGCTGTTTTTT
TRBD1 TRBJ2-1 TRBV3-1/TRBV3-2 14 - CASSDRDPYNEQFF TGTGCCAGCAGCGACAGGGATCCCTACAATGAGCAGTTCTTC
- TRBJ2-3 TRBV2 15 - CASSEGGRSTDTQYF TGTGCCAGCAGTGAAGGTGGGAGAAGCACAGATACGCAGTATTTT
- TRBJ1-1 TRBV6-6 15 - CASSYSRDGGAEAFF TGTGCCAGCAGTTACTCGAGAGACGGGGGGGCCGAAGCTTTCTTT
TRBD1 TRBJ2-7 TRBV30 12 - CAWDRGTYEQYF TGTGCCTGGGACAGGGGGACCTACGAGCAGTACTTC
TRBD1 TRBJ2-7 TRBV30 12 - CAWSGTAYEQYF TGTGCCTGGTCCGGGACAGCCTACGAGCAGTACTTC
- TRBJ1-3 TRBV7-2 16 - CASSPRAGGAGNTIYF TGTGCCAGCAGCCCTAGAGCGGGAGGGGCTGGAAACACCATATATTTT
- TRBJ1-5 TRBV2 14 few CASSGLTLNQPQHF TGTGCCAGCAGTGGACTGACTCTGAATCAGCCCCAGCATTTT
- TRBJ1-1 TRBV18 13 - CASSPNGYTEAFF TGTGCCAGCTCACCAAACGGGTACACTGAAGCTTTCTTT
- TRBJ1-2 TRBV20-1 11 - CSAHHGDGYTF TGCAGCGCACATCACGGGGATGGCTACACCTTC
TRBD2 TRBJ2-5 TRBV5-1 16 few CASSWTGGGSQETQYF TGCGCCAGCAGCTGGACCGGGGGAGGGAGCCAAGAGACCCAGTACTTC
- TRBJ1-1 TRBV5-1 14 - CASSNRDYNTEAFF TGCGCCAGCTCGAATAGGGACTATAACACTGAAGCTTTCTTT
- TRBJ2-1 TRBV19 16 - CASSISTGGPYNEQFF TGTGCCAGTAGTATCTCGACAGGAGGACCCTACAATGAGCAGTTCTTC
TRBD1 TRBJ1-1 TRBV7-9 17 - CASSLGGTGGRNTEAFF TGTGCCAGCAGCTTAGGGGGAACAGGGGGAAGGAACACTGAAGCTTTCTTT
- TRBJ1-1 TRBV5-1 14 many CASSIRTANTEAFF TGCGCCAGCAGCATCCGGACAGCCAACACTGAAGCTTTCTTT
- TRBJ2-5 TRBV5-1 14 - CASSLTGSPETQYF TGCGCCAGCAGCTTGACGGGGTCCCCTGAGACCCAGTACTTC
TRBD2 TRBJ2-7 TRBV28 14 - CASSLSGRAYEQYF TGTGCCAGCAGTTTAAGCGGGAGGGCCTACGAGCAGTACTTC
TRBD2 TRBJ2-7 TRBV28 13 - CASSGGDGYEQYF TGTGCCAGCAGTGGGGGGGACGGCTACGAGCAGTACTTC
- TRBJ2-7 TRBV13 13 - CASSSPSSYEQYF TGTGCCAGCAGCTCCCCGAGCTCCTACGAGCAGTACTTC
TRBD1 TRBJ1-1 TRBV6-6 16 - CASREDRGTMNTEAFF TGTGCCAGCAGAGAGGACAGGGGGACTATGAACACTGAAGCTTTCTTT
- TRBJ1-1 TRBV2 16 - CASSNPGSPMNTEAFF TGTGCCAGCAGTAACCCCGGGTCGCCCATGAACACTGAAGCTTTCTTT
TRBD2 TRBJ2-1 TRBV4-1 20 - CASSPTYSLTGTSGRNEQFF TGCGCCAGCAGCCCGACTTACTCCCTAACCGGGACTAGCGGGAGAAATGAGCAGTTCTTC
TRBD2 TRBJ2-3 TRBV9 16 - CASSGSGGASTDTQYF TGTGCCAGCAGCGGTAGCGGGGGGGCCAGCACAGATACGCAGTATTTT
TRBD1 TRBJ1-2 TRBV2 13 few CASRGQGGHGYTF TGTGCCAGCAGGGGACAGGGAGGTCATGGCTACACCTTC
- TRBJ2-7 TRBV16 13 - CASSQFWGREQYF TGTGCCAGCAGCCAATTTTGGGGGCGAGAACAGTACTTC
TRBD1 TRBJ1-1 TRBV25-1 15 - CASSRNQGVSTEAFF TGTGCCAGCAGCCGAAACCAGGGGGTATCCACTGAAGCTTTCTTT
- TRBJ2-1 TRBV7-3 15 once CASSFGASTYNEQFF TGTGCCAGCAGCTTTGGGGCTTCAACCTACAATGAGCAGTTCTTC
- TRBJ2-2 TRBV24-1 17 - CATSDSRGGGITGELFF TGTGCCACCAGTGATTCCAGGGGAGGGGGAATAACCGGGGAGCTGTTTTTT